Included here is one T cell receptor beta chain sequence, with context. Its antigen is currently unknown. Regarding treatment: roughly 19 received Ad26.COV2.S at low or high dose, single or two shots; about 5 received placebo; per-sample allocation not given. Each sample was drawn 63 days after the first injection (of vaccine or placebo). Boston hosted the donor, who was an adult aged 18-55 years. Ad26.COV2.S expressed prefusion-stabilized spike from the original Wuhan strain. Generated by immunoSEQ multiplex PCR, the TCRdb table keeps only in-frame clones and is missing some. The sample consists of 450,000 to 550,000 clones, roughly 89% of them appearing once. The data are from a study of Ad26.COV2.S vaccination and SARS-CoV-2 variants. Whole-study results and caveats: Higher spike-specific TCR breadth was found in vaccine recipients than in placebo recipients. The analyses of TCR breadth and depth may have understated the size of total T cell responses.

V lost 6 bases to trimming and J lost 3 bases; unmatched junction nucleotides: 2. Germline V lookup: CDR1 SNHLY, CDR2 FYNNEI. This CDR3 is 13 amino acids long. V and J are TRBV2 and TRBJ1-1; 9 nucleotides agree with TRBD1. This specimen was peripheral blood, taken in a trial of Ad26.COV2.S vaccine versus placebo. The sequence came from a person between 18 and 60 years old who received the Ad26.COV2.S COVID-19 vaccine or a placebo. CDR3 nucleotides: TGTGCCAGCAGGGGGGACAGGGACACTGAAGCTTTCTTT. It encodes CASRGDRDTEAFF.